Each of the 7 T cell receptor beta chains below was sequenced from the same sample in a study of blood T cell repertoires in COVID-19. The protocol was immunoSEQ multiplex PCR, while the TCRdb copy is restricted to in-frame clones and leaves out a portion. Of some 210,000 clones in the sample, roughly nine tenths were seen once. Sequencing used peripheral blood. These receptors were collected from a man aged 55 to 70 who had recovered from COVID-19.

In its sample, this clone was seen once. This chain connects TRBV5-1 to TRBJ2-3, with 10 bases lining up with TRBD1. With V trimmed by 6 bases and J by 4 bases, 14 bases remained unmatched. The CDR3 spans 17 residues. Looked up from germline, CDR1 is SGHRS and CDR2 is YFSETQ. CDR3 sequence (DNA): TGCGCCAGCAACGACGCGGGAACCGGGACAGGGGCAGATACGCAGTATTTT. Translation gives CASNDAGTGTGADTQYF.

The genes are TRBV9 and TRBJ2-5; a weak D match, TRBD2 (5 bases). V was shortened by 0 bases and J by 5 bases, with 8 bases between the two germline ends. The germline V gene encodes CDR1 SGDLS and CDR2 YYNGEE. This CDR3 contains 13 residues. The CDR3 DNA follows: TGTGCCAGCAGCGTAGCACCGGGGGAGACCCAGTACTTC. Its protein is CASSVAPGETQYF.

Here the CDR3 reads CASSRLTSGGSGANVLTF. The CDR3 DNA sequence: TGCGCCAGCAGCCGCCTTACGAGCGGGGGCTCTGGGGCCAACGTCCTGACTTTC. The chain is built from TRBV4-1 and TRBJ2-6; 8 positions agree with TRBD2. Germline trimming cut 4 bases from V and 0 bases from J; bases unmatched to any gene: 8. The CDR3 runs 18 residues. Germline CDR1 reads MGHRA; CDR2 reads YSYEKL.

This clone appeared a single time. The DNA of the CDR3 is TGTGCCAGCAGTCCAAGCGAGACTGAAGCTTTCTTT. Its protein is CASSPSETEAFF. The chain joins TRBV6-5 to TRBJ1-1; unclear D gene. CDR3 length: 12 amino acids. Germline V CDR1 and CDR2: MNHEY, SVGAGI. V lost 5 bases and J lost 5, with 9 bases in between.

The chain combines TRBV20-1 with TRBJ2-7; TRBD2 aligns across 7 bases. CDR3 length equals 11 residues. Germline V gene data show CDR1 as DFQATT and CDR2 as SNEGSKA (reference sequence). Trimming took 6 bases from V and 8 from J; bases not matched to a gene: 7. The CDR3 coding sequence is TGCAGTGCCAGACCAGCGGGACAGCAGTACTTC. Translating gives CSARPAGQQYF.

This rearrangement joins TRBV24-1 to TRBJ2-7; a weak D match, TRBD1 (6 bases). Looked up from germline, CDR1 is KGHDR and CDR2 is SFDVKD. The CDR3 is made up of 20 amino acids. The V and J ends lost 2 bases and 0 bases respectively, with 25 bases between them. In nucleotides, the CDR3 is TGTGCCACCAGTGATTATGAGGACGGGGACACTCTTCCACGCTCCTACGAGCAGTACTTC. Its protein product is CATSDYEDGDTLPRSYEQYF.

On this clone itself: A read error may produce the germline difference seen at one junction end. The V and J genes are TRBV7-7 and TRBJ2-2, with 15 nucleotides matching TRBD2. Germline V gene data show CDR1 as SSHAT and CDR2 as FNYEAQ (reference sequence). The CDR3 length is 19 residues. The CDR3 nucleotides are TGTGCTAGCAGTCGGACTAGCGGGAGGGCCCCTCAGGGCACCGGGGAGCTGTTTTTT. Protein: CASSRTSGRAPQGTGELFF.